The clone carrying this T cell receptor (beta chain) was observed many times. TCRdb reprocessed the RT-PCR reads with MiXCR, giving one entry per CDR3 protein. The sample includes a few hundred thousand distinct CDR3 sequences, roughly 12% seen only once; the top ten take about 10%. The sample originates from a study of response to subunit inactivated influenza vaccine. CDR3 length: 14 residues. V was shortened by 4 bases and J by 8 bases, with 14 bases between the two germline ends. These data also featured in a second study, about T cells expressing NK-cell markers. This second study notes: TCR beta libraries carry UMIs added by 5'RACE template switching. The TCR beta repertoires were obtained from sorted CD3+CD56+NKG2C+, CD3+CD56+NKG2C- and CD3+CD56-NKG2C+ T cells. As a fraction of CD8+ T cells, dominant NKG2C+ clonotypes reached roughly 1.0-7.5% in 5 to 7 donors.

This chain connects TRBV12-3 or TRBV12-4 to TRBJ1-4; no reliable D call. This receptor was identified in a man between 45 and 60 years old who received an inactivated influenza vaccine. The sample was PBMCs from blood, taken on the day of vaccination. CDR3 coding DNA: TGTGCCAGCAGTTCCCGGGCCGAAGGGGAAAAACTGTTTTTT. Translation: CASSSRAEGEKLFF.